This TCR beta chain was identified during a study of blood T cell repertoires in COVID-19. Across the study: From the United States, Italy and Spain came samples of acute and convalescent COVID-19.

Original processing notes: Amplification from reference gene primers served as the basis for estimated nucleated cell counts. Data came from immunoSEQ multiplex PCR; TCRdb stores just in-frame clones and leaves some out. V and J calls and clone size are given by that table; D and trimming were obtained from the DNA. The sample consists of 200,000 to 250,000 clones, 75% to 85% of them appearing once. The CDR3 loop spans 14 amino acids. From germline, CDR1 is GTSNPN and CDR2 SVGIG (reference sequence). Deletions cut 0 bases from V and 10 bases from J, with 13 bases between. The source of this sequence is a human donor in a cohort sampled during active COVID-19. The specimen sequenced was peripheral blood. The V gene is TRBV30, the J gene TRBJ1-6; weak D call: TRBD1 (5 bases). This CDR3 reads CAWSVPGEGSPLHF. CDR3 in DNA: TGTGCCTGGAGTGTCCCGGGGGAGGGGTCACCCCTCCACTTT.